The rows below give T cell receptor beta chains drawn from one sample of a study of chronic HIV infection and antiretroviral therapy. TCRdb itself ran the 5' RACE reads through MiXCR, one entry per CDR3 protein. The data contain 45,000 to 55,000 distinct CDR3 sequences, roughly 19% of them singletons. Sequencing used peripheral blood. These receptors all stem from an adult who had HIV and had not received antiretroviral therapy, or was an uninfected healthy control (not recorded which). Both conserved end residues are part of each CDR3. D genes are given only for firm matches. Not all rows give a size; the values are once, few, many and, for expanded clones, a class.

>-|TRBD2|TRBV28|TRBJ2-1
TGTGCCAGCAGTCGGAGACTAGCGGGAGACAATGAGCAGTTCTTC
CASSRRLAGDNEQFF
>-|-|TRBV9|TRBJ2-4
TGTGCCAGCAGCGTAGTACCCGAAAACATTCAGTACTTC
CASSVVPENIQYF
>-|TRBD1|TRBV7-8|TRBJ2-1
TGTGCCAGCAGCTTAGTACCAGGGGGCTCCTACAATGAGCAGTTCTTC
CASSLVPGGSYNEQFF
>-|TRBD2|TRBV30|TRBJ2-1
TGTGCCTGGAGTGTGGGGGGGACTAGACAGGATGAGCAGTTCTTC
CAWSVGGTRQDEQFF
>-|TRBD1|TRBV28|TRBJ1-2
TGTGCCAGCAGTTTCCGGACAGGGTATGGCTACACCTTC
CASSFRTGYGYTF
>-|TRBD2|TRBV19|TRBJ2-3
TGTGCCAGTAGTTCTATTTATAGCGGGACTAGCACAGATACGCAGTATTTT
CASSSIYSGTSTDTQYF
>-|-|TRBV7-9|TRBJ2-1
TGTGCCAGCAGCTTTACTAGCCTCTACCAGAATGAGCAGTTCTTC
CASSFTSLYQNEQFF
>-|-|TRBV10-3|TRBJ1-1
TGTGCCACCGGACTCCCCTGGGACACTGAAGCTTTCTTT
CATGLPWDTEAFF
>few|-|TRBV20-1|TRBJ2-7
TGCAGTGCTTCCACCGACAGGTCCCGCGAGCAGTACTTC
CSASTDRSREQYF
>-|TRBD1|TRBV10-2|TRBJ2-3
TGCGCCAGCAGACGGACAGGCTTCACAGATACGCAGTATTTT
CASRRTGFTDTQYF
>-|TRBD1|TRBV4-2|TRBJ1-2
TGTGCCAGCAGCCGCGTAGGGGACAGGGCTTCGGATGGCTACACCTTC
CASSRVGDRASDGYTF
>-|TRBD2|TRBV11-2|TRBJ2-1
TGTGCCAGCAGCTCCCAGACTAGCGGGAAGCAGTTCTTC
CASSSQTSGKQFF
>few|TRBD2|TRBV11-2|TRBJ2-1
TGTGCCAGCAGCTTGGTCCTCGGACTAGCGGGAGGCCAAGGCGGGGAGTTCTTC
CASSLVLGLAGGQGGEFF
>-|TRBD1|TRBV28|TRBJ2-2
TGTGCCAGCAGCAGGGGGCAGGGTACCGGGGAGCTGTTTTTT
CASSRGQGTGELFF
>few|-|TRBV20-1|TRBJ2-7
TGCAGTGCTAGGCGACGAAAATACGAGCAGTACTTC
CSARRRKYEQYF
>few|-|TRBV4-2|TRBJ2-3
TGTGCCAGCAGCCATTCCATGGGGGGAGATACGCAGTATTTT
CASSHSMGGDTQYF
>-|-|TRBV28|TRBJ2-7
TGTGCCAGCAGTTTAAATCAGGGCCTTGGAACCCCCGCCGAGCAGTACTTC
CASSLNQGLGTPAEQYF
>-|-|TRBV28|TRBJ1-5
TGTGCCAGCAGAGGGGGGACCCTCAATCAGCCCCAGCATTTT
CASRGGTLNQPQHF
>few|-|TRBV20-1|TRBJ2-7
TGCAGTGCCCGGGCCCAGGGTCACTCCTACGAGCAGTACTTC
CSARAQGHSYEQYF
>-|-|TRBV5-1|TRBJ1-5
TGCGCCAGCAGCTTGGCCGGGGATAATCAGCCCCAGCATTTT
CASSLAGDNQPQHF
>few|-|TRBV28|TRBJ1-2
TGTGCCAGCAGTCGGACTTTCTATGGCTACACCTTC
CASSRTFYGYTF
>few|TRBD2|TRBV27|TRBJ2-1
TGTGCCAGCCGGGCGGGAGCCTACAATGAGCAGTTCTTC
CASRAGAYNEQFF
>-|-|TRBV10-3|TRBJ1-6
TGTGCCATCAGAGACGCCCCTGGGTCACCCCTCCACTTT
CAIRDAPGSPLHF
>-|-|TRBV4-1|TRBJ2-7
TGCGCCAGCAGCCACCCGGTAGCCTACGAGCAGTACTTC
CASSHPVAYEQYF
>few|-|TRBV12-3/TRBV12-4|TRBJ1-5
TGTGCCAGCAGTTTAGCCCCAGGGTGGAGCAATCAGCCCCAGCATTTT
CASSLAPGWSNQPQHF
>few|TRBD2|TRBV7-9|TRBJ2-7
TGTGCCAGCAGCTTGGGACTAGCGGGCGGTTACGAGCAGTACTTC
CASSLGLAGGYEQYF
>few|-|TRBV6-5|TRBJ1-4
TGTGCCAGCAGTCGGTTACAGTTGTCGGCTAATGAAAAACTGTTTTTT
CASSRLQLSANEKLFF
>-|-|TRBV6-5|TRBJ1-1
TGTGCCAGCAGTTACAAGGGTTTGTGGACTGAAGCTTTCTTT
CASSYKGLWTEAFF
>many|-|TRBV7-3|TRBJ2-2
TGTGCCAGCAGCTTAGGCCCCGTTGACACCGGGGAGCTGTTTTTT
CASSLGPVDTGELFF
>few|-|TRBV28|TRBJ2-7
TGTGCCAGCAGTTTTCCGCCCTCGTTGCTACTCCAGGGGTCTAGCTACGAGCAGTACTTC
CASSFPPSLLLQGSSYEQYF
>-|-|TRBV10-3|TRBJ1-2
TGTGCCATCAGCCTATCGGGACGGACCTATGGCTACACCTTC
CAISLSGRTYGYTF
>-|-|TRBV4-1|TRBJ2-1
TGCGCCAGCAGCACCTTCACCCCCCTCAGCTCCTACAATGAGCAGTTCTTC
CASSTFTPLSSYNEQFF
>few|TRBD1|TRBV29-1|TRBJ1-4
TGCAGCGTTACAGGGGTAGAAAATGAAAAACTGTTTTTT
CSVTGVENEKLFF
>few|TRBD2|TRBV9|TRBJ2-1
TGTGCCAGCAGCAGACGAGCGGGAGGGCCTACAAATGAGCAGTTCTTC
CASSRRAGGPTNEQFF
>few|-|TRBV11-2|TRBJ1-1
TGTGCCAGCAGCTCTACAGGGAAGGACAACACTGAAGCTTTCTTT
CASSSTGKDNTEAFF
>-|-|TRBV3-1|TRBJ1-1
TGTGCCAGCAGGCAAATACAGGGCGCGGGGGTGACTGAAGCTTTCTTT
CASRQIQGAGVTEAFF
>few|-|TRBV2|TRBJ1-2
TGTGTCTACTTCATGGGGGGGACCTATGGCTACACCTTC
CVYFMGGTYGYTF
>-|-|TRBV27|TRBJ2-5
TGTGCCGGAAGCCAGGAGACCCAGTACTTC
CAGSQETQYF
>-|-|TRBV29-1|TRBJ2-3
TGCAGCGTTGGGGAACTCTGGGGCACAGATACGCAGTATTTT
CSVGELWGTDTQYF
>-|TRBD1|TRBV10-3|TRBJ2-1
TGTGCCATCAGGCGACAGGGGACCCACAATGAGCAGTTCTTC
CAIRRQGTHNEQFF
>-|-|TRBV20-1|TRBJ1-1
TGCAGTGCTAGCCTAAGGAGCACCTGGAACACTGAAGCTTTCTTT
CSASLRSTWNTEAFF
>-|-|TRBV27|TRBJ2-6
TGTGCCAGCGGGGCTGGGGCCAACGTCCTGACTTTC
CASGAGANVLTF
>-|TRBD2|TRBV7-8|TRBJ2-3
TGTGCCAGCAGCTTCCTGGCGGGAGCGGCAGATACGCAGTATTTT
CASSFLAGAADTQYF
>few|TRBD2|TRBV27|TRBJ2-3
TGTGCCAGCAGTCCCCGACTAGCGGGCCTAAGCACAGATACGCAGTATTTT
CASSPRLAGLSTDTQYF
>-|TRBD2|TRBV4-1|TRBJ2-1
TGCGCCAGCAGCCAAGGGGCCGGGGGGTGGGACAATGAGCAGTTCTTC
CASSQGAGGWDNEQFF
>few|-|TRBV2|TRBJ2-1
TGTGCCAGCGGGGGACGACAGAGAACCTACAATGAGCAGTTCTTC
CASGGRQRTYNEQFF
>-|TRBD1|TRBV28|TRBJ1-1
TGTGCCAGCAGTGCGGACAGGAGTAGGGAAACTTTCTTT
CASSADRSRETFF
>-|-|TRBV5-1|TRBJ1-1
TGCGCCAGCATGGACGGGAACACTGAAGCTTTCTTT
CASMDGNTEAFF
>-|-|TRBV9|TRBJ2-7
TGTGCCAGCAGCGTAGCGCCTAGCGCCAACTACGAGCAGTACTTC
CASSVAPSANYEQYF
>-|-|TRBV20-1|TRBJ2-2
TGCAGTGCGGGTAGCTTCGACACCGGGGAGCTGTTTTTT
CSAGSFDTGELFF
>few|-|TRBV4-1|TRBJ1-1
TGCGCCAGCAGCCAAGAACCCCGACAGGTAGCATTAGAAGCTTTCTTT
CASSQEPRQVALEAFF
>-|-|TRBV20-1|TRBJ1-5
TGCAGTGCTAGAGACAGCGTATGGGATCAGCCCCAGCATTTT
CSARDSVWDQPQHF
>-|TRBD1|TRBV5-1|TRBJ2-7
TGCGCCAGCAGCCTCCGGGACAGGGGGAACGAGCAGTACTTC
CASSLRDRGNEQYF
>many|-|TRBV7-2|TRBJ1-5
TGTGCCAGCAGTCTTGGGGCAGGGCGAAATCAGCCCCAGCATTTT
CASSLGAGRNQPQHF